This T cell receptor (beta chain) was identified during a study of T cell repertoires in cytomegalovirus infection (dated by TCRdb to the late 2010s). About the study as a whole: Recently identified HLA-C-restricted CMV epitopes, whose presentation resists viral immunomodulation, were targeted by peptide stimulations together with well-studied HLA-B-restricted epitopes. Donor HLA type was relevant to the analysis, because carriage of CMV infection together with the matching HLA type was indicated by public TCR beta signatures.

Paper-wide results and their limitations: In both this cohort and an independent cohort of a few hundred donors, the cumulative frequency of public TCR beta family members distinguished carriers of CMV infection plus the relevant HLA type. The ex vivo response was dominated by HLA-C-restricted CMV-specific TCR beta clonotypes, and the single most frequent clonotype in two of eight donors was supplied by these HLA-C-restricted clonotypes.

V sheds 3 bases and J sheds 4 bases, leaving 10 bases between their ends. The CDR3 holds 13 amino acids from the cysteine to the valine. Only CDR3 DNA remains: 39 bases, in frame from the first base. CDR1 is given as MDHEN and CDR2 as SYDVKM, both from the germline V gene. The sample's treatment or condition label, decoded: in vitro stimulation with specific CMV peptide epitopes to enrich CMV-specific T cells. For sequencing, an Illumina HiSeq 1500 was employed. Through fastp at Q25 and MiXCR, TCRdb rebuilt clones from the public reads, retaining in-frame beta chains. For every CDR3 protein sequence, its rows merge into one entry that carries the most common genes and DNA. The sample table holds hundreds of thousands of distinct CDR3 sequences, of which around 32% were seen once. Over 13% of the sample is held by the ten biggest clonotypes. Points on this clonotype: The antigen this receptor binds is unknown. No much larger clone exists at a distance of one base, and base qualities are not known.

The rearrangement combines TRBV28 with TRBJ2-7; the D gene cannot be named for sure. The source of this sequence is a human donor in good health (CMV status not recorded). Some clones in this sample may be carry-over from other donors' samples. The sequencing used cultured CD8+ T cells from PBMCs, collected from culture after CMV antigen stimulation. The CDR3: CASSFSVEYEQYV. In nucleotides, the sequence is TGTGCCAGCAGTTTCTCGGTGGAGTACGAGCAGTACGTC.